This TCR beta chain is from a study of T cells after yellow fever vaccination. Generation of TCR cDNA used 5'RACE template switching (which added a universal primer site and UMIs). TCRdb reprocessed the 5' RACE reads via MiXCR and lists one record per CDR3 protein. The table has approximately 450,000 distinct CDR3 sequences, roughly a sixth seen once. Regarding the study as a whole: The CD4 and CD8 compartments had a small share of their clonotypes in common. There was a possibility that FACS-sorted repertoires contained abundant clonotypes contaminating from the bulk population. Post-booster samples contained most primary-vaccination clones (more than 95% CD4, about 90% CD8).

Remarks on this clonotype: Its matching antigen is unknown.

Sequences were derived from PBMCs, sampled before the yellow fever booster vaccination. The clonotype originates from a man aged 18 to 29 who received the YFV17D yellow fever vaccine.

The CDR3 sequence is CASTGTGGSTEAFF. For the CDR3, the DNA is TGTGCCAGCACCGGGACAGGGGGCTCCACTGAAGCTTTCTTT. The rearrangement uses TRBV6-2 or TRBV6-3 and TRBJ1-1; TRBD1 matches 12 bases. Germline CDR1 reads MNHEY; CDR2 reads SVGEGT. Germline trimming cut 7 bases from V and 4 bases from J; bases unmatched to any gene: 4. The CDR3 spans 14 residues.